These 18 T cell receptor beta chains originate from one sample sequenced in a study of radiation and T cells in renal cell carcinoma. Profiled with immunoSEQ multiplex PCR; TCRdb holds only in-frame clones, not every one. The sample contains over 60,000 clones, about 80% of which appear only once. This sample's time point: blood 2 weeks post-SBRT. The sample's treatment: 15 Gy SBRT to primary tumor, nephrectomy 4 weeks later. Sequencing used blood, obtained from a patient whose treatment included radiotherapy and nephrectomy. All receptors come from a man in his 60s with renal cell carcinoma.

This clone came up a few times. The CDR3 nucleotides are TGTGCCAGCAGCCCCCGGAACTCTGGGGCCAACGTCCTGACTTTC. This sequence encodes CASSPRNSGANVLTF. The chain employs TRBV9 and TRBJ2-6, with D hard to call. Trimming took off 4 bases at V and 0 bases at J, with 8 bases between the two ends. From germline, CDR1 is SGDLS and CDR2 YYNGEE. The CDR3 has 15 amino acids.

The rearrangement links TRBV5-1 to TRBJ1-1; D ambiguous. The CDR3 has 14 residues. Germline CDR1 and CDR2: SGHRS and YFSETQ. Trimming stripped 4 bases from V and 1 base from J, with 11 bases between. CDR3 coding DNA: TGCGCCAGCAGCCCACCTCTTAGGAACACTGAAGCTTTCTTT. Amino acid sequence: CASSPPLRNTEAFF. The complete variable domain, with remaining parts taken from reference TRBV5-1 and TRBJ1-1, reads KAGVTQTPRYLIKTRGQQVTLSCSPISGHRSVSWYQQTPGQGLQFLFEYFSETQRNKGNFPGRFSGRQFSNSRSEMNVSTLELGDSALYLCASSPPLRNTEAFFGQGTRLTVV.

The rearrangement uses TRBV19 and TRBJ1-1; D is ambiguous. Trimming took 3 bases from V and 2 from J, leaving 16 bases between them. The germline CDR1 and CDR2 sequences are LNHDA and SQIVND (reference sequence). The CDR3 extends over 16 amino acids. CDR3 DNA: TGTGCCAGTAGTATGATAGGAACAACTAAAAACACTGAAGCTTTCTTT. This encodes CASSMIGTTKNTEAFF.

This chain joins TRBV6-1 and TRBJ2-2, with a possible D match to TRBD2 (5 bases). This CDR3 is 16 amino acids long. Deletions cut 2 bases from V and 0 bases from J, with 10 bases between. The germline gives CDR1 MNHNS, CDR2 SASEGT. The CDR3 region has the DNA TGTGCCAGCAGTGAATGGAGGTACCCGAACACCGGGGAGCTGTTTTTT. Translating gives CASSEWRYPNTGELFF.

The chain uses TRBV16 and TRBJ2-7, with 9 positions matching TRBD1. The germline gives CDR1 KGHSY, CDR2 FQNENV. Germline trimming cut 4 bases from V and 6 bases from J; bases unmatched to any gene: 13. The CDR3 spans 16 residues. CDR3 nucleotides: TGTGCCAGCAGCCCGCCAAAGGGACAGGGAAGAGGCGAGCAGTACGTC. Protein sequence: CASSPPKGQGRGEQYV.

V usage is TRBV6-1 and J usage is TRBJ2-7; 7 positions match TRBD1. V lost 8 bases, J lost 0 bases, and 10 bases stayed unmatched. This CDR3 contains 15 residues. The germline CDR1 and CDR2 sequences are MNHNS and SASEGT. The CDR3 spells CASDTLQGSSYEQYF. The CDR3 DNA sequence: TGTGCCAGCGATACCTTACAGGGGAGCTCCTACGAGCAGTACTTC.

The V call is TRBV1, the J call TRBJ2-7; the table's D call, TRBD2, has no DNA check behind it. TRBV1 is a listed pseudogene. This CDR3 spans 11 amino acids. CDR3 in amino acids: CTFDSAGEQYV. CDR3 in DNA: TGCACCTTCGACTCAGCTGGCGAGCAGTACGTC.

The V gene is TRBV19, the J gene TRBJ2-3; 10 bases fit TRBD2. The length of the CDR3 is 16 residues. Germline V lookup: CDR1 LNHDA, CDR2 SQIVND (reference sequence). J was trimmed by 6 bases and V by 4 bases; bases with no gene match: 10. This CDR3 reads CASSRSGREPWDTQYF. DNA for the CDR3: TGTGCCAGTAGTAGAAGCGGGAGGGAACCTTGGGATACGCAGTATTTT.

This chain connects TRBV30 to TRBJ2-1; a possible D gene is TRBD2 (5 bases). Germline V CDR1 and CDR2: GTSNPN, SVGIG (reference sequence). Trimming removed 3 bases at V and 7 bases at J, with 10 bases between. The CDR3 has 12 residues. CDR3 in DNA: TGTGCCTGGAGGGACCGGACTAATGAGCAGTTCTTC. Residues: CAWRDRTNEQFF.

CDR3 nucleotide sequence: TGTGCCAGCAGCGGTGGAGGCGGGGACAACAATGAGCAGTTCTTC. This sequence encodes CASSGGGGDNNEQFF. The V call is TRBV11-2, the J call TRBJ2-1; D could derive from TRBD1 or TRBD2 (6 bases each). V lost 5 bases to trimming and J lost 5 bases, with 16 bases between them. Germline CDR1 is SGHAT and CDR2 is FQNNGV. The CDR3 runs 15 residues. Filled out from reference TRBV11-2 and TRBJ2-1, the complete variable domain reads EAGVAQSPRYKIIEKRQSVAFWCNPISGHATLYWYQQILGQGPKLLIQFQNNGVVDDSQLPKDRFSAERLKGVDSTLKIQPAKLEDSAVYLCASSGGGGDNNEQFFGPGTRLTVL.

The CDR3 DNA is TGTGCCAGCTGGCTCAGGGGGACCGGGGAGCTGTTTTTT. Translating gives CASWLRGTGELFF. The chain joins TRBV27 to TRBJ2-2, with 7 bases identical to TRBD1. The ends lost 8 bases at V and 5 bases at J; junction bases unmatched: 5. This CDR3 is 13 amino acids long. Looked up from germline, CDR1 is MNHEY and CDR2 is SMNVEV (reference sequence).

The rearrangement links TRBV19 to TRBJ1-5; D is unclear. CDR3 length: 15 residues. CDR1 and CDR2 (germline): LNHDA, SQIVND (reference sequence). With 6 bases removed from V and 2 bases from J, the gap between germline ends came to 14 bases. The CDR3 DNA is TGTGCCAGTAGCCAAAACCCGGGAGGCAATCAGCCCCAGCATTTT. Translated: CASSQNPGGNQPQHF.

The chain uses TRBV7-9 and TRBJ2-5; D might be TRBD2 (7 bases). The CDR3 loop spans 17 amino acids. The germline CDR1 and CDR2 sequences are SEHNR and FQNEAQ (reference sequence). The V gene lost 0 bases and the J gene lost 5 bases, with 19 bases spanning the gap. CDR3 DNA: TGTGCCAGCAGCTTAGCTGCCGGGGGGCCGGGTCGGGAGACCCAGTACTTC. Translated, it gives CASSLAAGGPGRETQYF.

This clone is medium-sized by share. The chain is built from TRBV14 and TRBJ1-1; tentative D call: TRBD1 (5 bases). Trimming left V 4 bases short and J 10 bases short, with 16 bases between. This CDR3 spans 13 amino acids. Germline V gives CDR1 SGHDN, CDR2 FVKESK. CDR3: CASSPDSLKGAFF. As DNA, the CDR3 is TGTGCCAGCAGCCCCGACAGTCTAAAGGGAGCTTTCTTT. Complete variable domain (other parts from reference TRBV14 and TRBJ1-1): EAGVTQFPSHSVIEKGQTVTLRCDPISGHDNLYWYRRVMGKEIKFLLHFVKESKQDESGMPNNRFLAERTGGTYSTLKVQPAELEDSGVYFCASSPDSLKGAFFGQGTRLTVV.

The CDR3 DNA is TGTGCCAGCAGCAAAGGGGCTAGCGGGAGGACAGGAATAGCCAAAAACATTCAGTACTTC. This gives the protein CASSKGASGRTGIAKNIQYF. The chain recombines TRBV21-1 with TRBJ2-4; TRBD2 is the table's D call and was not checked against the DNA. TRBV21-1 is a pseudogene. The CDR3 loop spans 20 amino acids.

This clone was recorded once. This sequence joins TRBV6-1 and TRBJ2-2; 7 positions match TRBD1. The V and J ends lost 6 bases and 1 base, in that order; junction bases with no gene match: 5. CDR1 MNHNS and CDR2 SASEGT come from the germline V gene. This CDR3 comprises 15 residues. This CDR3 is CASRTGIGNTGELFF. The CDR3 DNA reads TGTGCCAGCAGGACAGGGATAGGGAACACCGGGGAGCTGTTTTTT.

This clone was seen only once. The CDR3, as DNA: TGTGCCAGTAGTATAGTCCCGGGATCTCCTGAAGCTTTCTTT. Amino acids: CASSIVPGSPEAFF. The chain combines TRBV19 with TRBJ1-1; D not certain. The CDR3 has 14 amino acids. Germline lookup yields CDR1 LNHDA and CDR2 SQIVND (reference sequence). Deletions cut 1 base from V and 6 bases from J, with 12 bases between.

The V gene is TRBV7-8, the J gene TRBJ2-1, with 9 nucleotides matching TRBD1. J lost 6 bases, V lost 7 bases, and 19 bases had no gene match. Germline CDR1 reads SGHVS; CDR2 reads FQNEAQ. There are 18 residues in the CDR3. The DNA of the CDR3 is TGTGCCAGCACCTCGGCCTATTCCGGGACAGGGCGCAGCAATGAGCAGTTCTTC. Residues: CASTSAYSGTGRSNEQFF.